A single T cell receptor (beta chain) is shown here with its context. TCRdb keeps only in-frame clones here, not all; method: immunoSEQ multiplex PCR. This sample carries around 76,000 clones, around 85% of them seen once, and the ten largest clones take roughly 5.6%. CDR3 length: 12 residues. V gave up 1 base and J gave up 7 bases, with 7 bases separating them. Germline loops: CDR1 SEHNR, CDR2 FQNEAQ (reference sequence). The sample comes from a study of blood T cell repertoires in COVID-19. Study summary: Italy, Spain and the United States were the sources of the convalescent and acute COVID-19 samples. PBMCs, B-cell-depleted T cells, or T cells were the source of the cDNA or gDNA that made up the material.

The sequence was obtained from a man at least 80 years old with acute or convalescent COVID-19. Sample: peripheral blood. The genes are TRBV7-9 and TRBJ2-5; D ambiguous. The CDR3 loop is CASSLDQRTQYF. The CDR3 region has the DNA TGTGCCAGCAGCTTAGATCAGCGGACCCAGTACTTC.